A selection of T cell receptor beta chains follows, all from one sample in a study of T cells in Graves' hyperthyroidism and ophthalmopathy. Via MiXCR, TCRdb re-called the multiplex PCR reads, giving one row per CDR3 protein. The sample includes roughly 400,000 distinct CDR3 sequences, about a sixth of them seen just once. Sequencing was carried out using blood. The receptors here all came from a woman aged 18 to 35 with Graves' hyperthyroidism that later progressed to Graves' ophthalmopathy. CDR3s include the opening cysteine and the closing phenylalanine or tryptophan. Each record gives: D gene, clone size, J gene, V gene, CDR3 protein, CDR3 DNA. D genes are given only for firm matches. Part of the rows lack a size; the others show once, few, many or a class for expanded clones.

TRBD2,few,TRBJ2-7,TRBV5-4,CASSSLGLAGDHEQYF,TGTGCCAGCAGCTCACTCGGACTAGCGGGAGACCACGAGCAGTACTTC
TRBD1,many,TRBJ2-7,TRBV27,CASSRQGEGYEQYF,TGTGCCAGCAGTCGACAGGGGGAGGGCTACGAGCAGTACTTC
.,few,TRBJ2-5,TRBV5-1,CASSRRLTQETQYF,TGCGCCAGCAGCCGACGACTGACTCAAGAGACCCAGTACTTC
TRBD2,many,TRBJ2-7,TRBV27,CASSRLGLAGGSEQYF,TGTGCCAGCAGCCGTCTCGGGCTAGCGGGAGGAAGCGAGCAGTACTTC
.,.,TRBJ1-3,TRBV28,CASMAARSGNTIYF,TGTGCCAGCATGGCAGCCCGCTCTGGAAACACCATATATTTT
.,few,TRBJ2-1,TRBV5-4,CASSLVPGESYEQFF,TGTGCCAGCAGCTTGGTTCCAGGGGAAAGCTATGAGCAGTTCTTC
TRBD2,.,TRBJ2-7,TRBV7-9,CASSPSGGSHYEQYF,TGTGCCAGCAGCCCGTCCGGGGGGAGCCATTACGAGCAGTACTTC
.,many,TRBJ2-4,TRBV12-3/TRBV12-4,CASSIPPRAKNIQYF,TGTGCCAGCAGTATCCCCCCGCGAGCCAAAAACATTCAGTACTTC
.,many,TRBJ1-3,TRBV18,CASSTDKGSGNTIYF,TGTGCCAGCTCAACGGACAAGGGCTCTGGAAACACCATATATTTT
.,.,TRBJ1-1,TRBV7-9,CASSLARLQAEGSEAFF,TGTGCCAGCAGCTTAGCGAGATTACAGGCAGAGGGGTCTGAAGCTTTCTTT
.,many,TRBJ2-7,TRBV2,CASSETQAPTAPYEQYF,TGTGCCAGCAGTGAAACGCAGGCCCCTACCGCTCCTTACGAGCAGTACTTC
.,.,TRBJ2-3,TRBV9,CASSREGPTDTQYF,TGTGCCAGCAGCAGAGAAGGGCCCACAGATACGCAGTATTTT
.,many,TRBJ1-4,TRBV28,CASSRGQRTTNEKLFF,TGTGCCAGCAGTCGCGGACAGAGAACAACTAATGAAAAACTGTTTTTT
TRBD2,.,TRBJ2-7,TRBV20-1,CSASSGRYEQYF,TGCAGTGCTAGCAGCGGGAGATACGAGCAGTACTTC
.,many,TRBJ2-7,TRBV7-9,CASSPGHSSYEQYF,TGTGCCAGCAGCCCGGGACACAGCTCCTACGAGCAGTACTTC
TRBD1,many,TRBJ1-5,TRBV2,CASSEGDRVQPQHF,TGTGCCAGCAGTGAAGGGGACAGGGTTCAGCCCCAGCATTTT
TRBD2,.,TRBJ2-1,TRBV4-1,CASSLSRLAGGQWPVDEQFF,TGCGCCAGCAGCCTCTCTCGACTGGCGGGAGGGCAATGGCCTGTGGATGAGCAGTTCTTC
.,many,TRBJ1-2,TRBV20-1,CSARDLEGFYGYTF,TGCAGTGCTAGAGATCTAGAGGGATTCTATGGCTACACCTTC
TRBD1,many,TRBJ1-1,TRBV28,CASSMTGGITEAFF,TGTGCCAGCAGCATGACAGGGGGCATCACTGAAGCTTTCTTT
.,few,TRBJ2-5,TRBV4-2,CASSQGRGSQETQYF,TGTGCCAGCAGCCAAGGGCGGGGCAGCCAAGAGACCCAGTACTTC
.,.,TRBJ2-5,TRBV19,CASSGLTDLGGQETQYF,TGTGCCAGTAGTGGACTTACGGACTTAGGGGGACAAGAGACCCAGTACTTC
.,.,TRBJ2-7,TRBV20-1,CSARVSSVEQYF,TGCAGTGCTAGAGTGTCATCGGTCGAGCAGTACTTC
TRBD2,many,TRBJ2-1,TRBV9,CASSFSGSRLNEQFF,TGTGCCAGCAGCTTTAGCGGGAGTCGTCTGAATGAGCAGTTCTTC